Reported below is one TCR beta chain. MiXCR, applied by TCRdb to the reads, yields one record per CDR3 protein. The sample lists around 450,000 distinct CDR3 sequences, approximately 31% seen once, with around 15% in the top ten. This sample stems from a study of T cell repertoires in cytomegalovirus infection. In germline, CDR1 is SGHRS, CDR2 YFSETQ. The V gene lost 3 bases and the J gene lost 5 bases, with 15 bases spanning the gap. This CDR3 contains 15 residues. The V and J genes are TRBV5-1 and TRBJ1-5; tentatively, D is TRBD1 (6 bases). The sequenced material came from PBMCs. The sequence derives from a human donor in good health (CMV status not recorded). Some clones in this sample may be carry-over from other donors' samples. CDR3 in amino acids: CASSSTGTPDQPQHF. The CDR3 DNA reads TGCGCCAGCAGCTCTACAGGGACCCCCGATCAGCCCCAGCATTTT.